Listed here is a single TCR beta chain. These data belong to a study of blood T cell repertoires in COVID-19. About the research overall: Some COVID-19 samples were acute and others convalescent; all came from the United States, Italy and Spain. Nucleic acid was either cDNA or gDNA, and it came from T cells, B-cell-depleted T cells, or PBMCs.

The germline gives CDR1 WSHSY, CDR2 SAAADI. J lost 8 bases, V lost 3 bases, and 10 bases had no gene match. The CDR3 extends over 15 amino acids. The authors' processing: By means of reference gene primer amplification, nucleated cell counts were estimated. The data were produced by immunoSEQ multiplex PCR, yet TCRdb's version contains in-frame clones alone and is incomplete. From that table come the V and J calls and clone size; the DNA was used to work out D and trimming. The sample holds tens of thousands of clones, 86% seen once. This clonotype originated in a man aged 30 to 45 with acute or convalescent COVID-19. The sequenced material came from peripheral blood. The chain carries TRBV10-2 and TRBJ1-2; 9 positions agree with TRBD1. Written as DNA, the CDR3 is TGCGCCAGCAGTGAAAGGGGACAGGGTGTTCAGGGCTACACCTTC. Protein sequence: CASSERGQGVQGYTF.